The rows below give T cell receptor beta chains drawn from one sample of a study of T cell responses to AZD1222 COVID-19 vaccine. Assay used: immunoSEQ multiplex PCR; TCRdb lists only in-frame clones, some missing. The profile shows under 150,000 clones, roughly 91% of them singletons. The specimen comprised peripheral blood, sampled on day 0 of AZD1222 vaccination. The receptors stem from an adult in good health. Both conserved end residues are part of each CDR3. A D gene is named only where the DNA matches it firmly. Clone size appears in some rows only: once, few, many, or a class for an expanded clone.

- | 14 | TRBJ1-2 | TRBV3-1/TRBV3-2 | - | TGTGCCAGCAGCACCCCAGACACAAACTATGGCTACACCTTC | CASSTPDTNYGYTF
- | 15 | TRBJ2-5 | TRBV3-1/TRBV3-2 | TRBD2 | TGTGCCAGCAGCCGCGGGGGGGAAGTCCAAGAGACCCAGTACTTC | CASSRGGEVQETQYF
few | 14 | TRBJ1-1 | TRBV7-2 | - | TGTGCCAGCAGCTTCACAGGAGAGAGCACTGAAGCTTTCTTT | CASSFTGESTEAFF
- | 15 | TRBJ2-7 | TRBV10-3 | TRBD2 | TGTGCCATCAGTGTCGGACTAGCGGGAACCGTCGAGCAGTACTTC | CAISVGLAGTVEQYF
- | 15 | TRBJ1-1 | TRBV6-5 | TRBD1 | TGTGCCAGCAGTTACGGAAGACAGGGGAACACTGAAGCTTTCTTT | CASSYGRQGNTEAFF
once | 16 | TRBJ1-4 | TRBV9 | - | TGTGCCAGCAGCGTAGAGGGCGCAGGGGATAATGAAAAACTGTTTTTT | CASSVEGAGDNEKLFF
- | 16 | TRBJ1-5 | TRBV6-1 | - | TGTGCCAGCAGTGACTTTCACGGGCAGGACAATCAGCCCCAGCATTTT | CASSDFHGQDNQPQHF
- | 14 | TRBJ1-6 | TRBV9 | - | TGTGCCAGCAGTGGGGGGGCGGAAAATTCACCCCTCCACTTT | CASSGGAENSPLHF
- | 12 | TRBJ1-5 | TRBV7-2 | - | TGTGCCAGCAGCTTAGCGGGTCAGCCCCAGCATTTT | CASSLAGQPQHF
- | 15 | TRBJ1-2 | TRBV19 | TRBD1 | TGTGCCAGTAGTCTAAAAGACAGGGGGCAGAGCTACTACACCTTC | CASSLKDRGQSYYTF
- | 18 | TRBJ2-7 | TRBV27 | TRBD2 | TGTGCCAGCAGTTCACGGGGGGCCCTAGCGGGGTCAACCTACGAGCAGTACTTC | CASSSRGALAGSTYEQYF
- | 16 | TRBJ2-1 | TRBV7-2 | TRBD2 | TGTGCCAGCAGCTTAGTCGGTAGCGGGAGGGTCAATGAGCAGTTCTTC | CASSLVGSGRVNEQFF
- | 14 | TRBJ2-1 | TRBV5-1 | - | TGCGCCAGCAGCTTGGCGGGGTCAGACAATGAGCAGTTCTTC | CASSLAGSDNEQFF
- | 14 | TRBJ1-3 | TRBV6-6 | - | TGTGCCAGCAGTTACTCGATCTCCGGAAACACCATATATTTT | CASSYSISGNTIYF
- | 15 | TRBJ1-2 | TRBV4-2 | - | TGTGCCAGCAGCCCCGAGGTGGGGTCAGGTTTAAGCTACACCTTC | CASSPEVGSGLSYTF
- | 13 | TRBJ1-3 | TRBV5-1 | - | TGCGCCAGCAGCTTCGAGGGTGGAAACACCATATATTTT | CASSFEGGNTIYF
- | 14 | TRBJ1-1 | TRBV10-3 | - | TGTGCCATCAGCCCGGACGGAGGGGGAACTGAAGCTTTCTTT | CAISPDGGGTEAFF
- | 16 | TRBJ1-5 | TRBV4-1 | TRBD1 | TGCGCCAGCAGCCAGGGGACAGGGAATAGCAATCAGCCCCAGCATTTT | CASSQGTGNSNQPQHF
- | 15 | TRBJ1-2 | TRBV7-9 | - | TGTGCCAGCAGCTTAGGAACCACCGATCACTATGGCTACACCTTC | CASSLGTTDHYGYTF
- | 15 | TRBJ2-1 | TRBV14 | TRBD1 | TGTGCCAGCAGCCTAAGGACAGGGGCGTACAATGAGCAGTTCTTC | CASSLRTGAYNEQFF
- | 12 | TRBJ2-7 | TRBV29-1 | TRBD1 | TGCAGCGTTGCGGACAGGGGGTACGAGCAGTACTTC | CSVADRGYEQYF
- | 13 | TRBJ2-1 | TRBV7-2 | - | TGTGCCAGCAGCTTAGCAGCGCGGGGAGAGCAGTTCTTC | CASSLAARGEQFF
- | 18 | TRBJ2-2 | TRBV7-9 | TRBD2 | TGTGCCAGCAGCTCCCGGACTAGCGGGGGGGCCTGGGCCGGGGAGCTGTTTTTT | CASSSRTSGGAWAGELFF
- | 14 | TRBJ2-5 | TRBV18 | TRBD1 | TGTGCCAGCTCACCGGACAGGGGGAGAGAGACCCAGTACTTC | CASSPDRGRETQYF
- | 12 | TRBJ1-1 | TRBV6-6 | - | TGTGCCAGCAGTTACAGGAACACTGAAGCTTTCTTT | CASSYRNTEAFF
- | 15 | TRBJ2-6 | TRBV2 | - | TGTGCCAGCAGTGGGAGTAGGTCTGGGGCCAACGTCCTGACTTTC | CASSGSRSGANVLTF
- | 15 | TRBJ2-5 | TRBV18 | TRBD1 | TGTGCCAGCTCACCCTCAACGACAGGGGTAGAGACCCAGTACTTC | CASSPSTTGVETQYF
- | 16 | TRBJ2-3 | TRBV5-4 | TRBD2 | TGTGCCAGCAGCGCTGGACTAGCACCGTTCACAGATACGCAGTATTTT | CASSAGLAPFTDTQYF
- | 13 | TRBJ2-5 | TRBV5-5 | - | TGTGCCAGCAGCTTGGCAAACCAAGAGACCCAGTACTTC | CASSLANQETQYF
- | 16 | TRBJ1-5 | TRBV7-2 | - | TGTGCCAGCAGCTTAGGCTCGGACAGATTAAATCAGCCCCAGCATTTT | CASSLGSDRLNQPQHF
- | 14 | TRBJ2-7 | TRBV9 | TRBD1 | TGTGCCAGCAATAATTGGGACAGCTCCTACGAGCAGTACTTC | CASNNWDSSYEQYF
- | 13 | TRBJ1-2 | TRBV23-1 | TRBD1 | TGCGCCAGCAGTACCGGGACAGGGTATGGCTACACCTTC | CASSTGTGYGYTF
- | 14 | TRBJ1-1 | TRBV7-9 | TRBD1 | TGTGCCAGCAGCTCCGGGACAGCGAACACTGAAGCTTTCTTT | CASSSGTANTEAFF
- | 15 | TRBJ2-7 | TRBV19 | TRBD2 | TGTGCCAGTTCCAATAGCGGGGGGACGATCTACGAGCAGTACTTC | CASSNSGGTIYEQYF
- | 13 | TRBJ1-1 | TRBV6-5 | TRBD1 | TGTGCCAGCAAAAGTAGGGACAGAAATGAAGCTTTCTTT | CASKSRDRNEAFF
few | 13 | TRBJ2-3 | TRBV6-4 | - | TGTGCCAGCAAAGGGTCGGGCACAGATACGCAGTATTTT | CASKGSGTDTQYF
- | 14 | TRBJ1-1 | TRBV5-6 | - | TGTGCCAGCAGCATAAAACAGGGGAACACTGAAGCTTTCTTT | CASSIKQGNTEAFF
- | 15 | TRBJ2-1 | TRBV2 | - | TGTGCCAGCAGTGAAACCCCGAGCTCCTACAATGAGCAGTTCTTC | CASSETPSSYNEQFF
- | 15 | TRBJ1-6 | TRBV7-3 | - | TGTGCCAGCAGCCCAACCGGGGGCTACAATTCACCCCTCCACTTT | CASSPTGGYNSPLHF
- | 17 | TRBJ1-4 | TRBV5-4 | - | TGTGCCAGCAGCCGGGGGCCAGGGGTGGGCACTAATGAAAAACTGTTTTTT | CASSRGPGVGTNEKLFF
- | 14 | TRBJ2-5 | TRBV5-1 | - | TGCGCCAGCAGCTCCGGTGGGGGGCAAGAGACCCAGTACTTC | CASSSGGGQETQYF
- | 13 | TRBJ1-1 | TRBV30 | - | TGTGCCTACTCCCGGGGGAGCTACACTGAAGCTTTCTTT | CAYSRGSYTEAFF
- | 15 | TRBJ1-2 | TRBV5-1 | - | TGCGCCAGCAGCTTGGTTGACAGGCATAACTATGGCTACACCTTC | CASSLVDRHNYGYTF
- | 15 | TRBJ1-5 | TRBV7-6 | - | TGTGCCAGCAGCCGGGTACAGGGATTCAATCAGCCCCAGCATTTT | CASSRVQGFNQPQHF
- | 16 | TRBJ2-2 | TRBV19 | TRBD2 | TGTGCCAGTAGGCAAGGGGGACTAGCGGGAGCCGGGGAGCTGTTTTTT | CASRQGGLAGAGELFF
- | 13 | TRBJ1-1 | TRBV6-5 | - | TGTGCCAGCAGAGTTATTTGGGCAACTGAAGCTTTCTTT | CASRVIWATEAFF
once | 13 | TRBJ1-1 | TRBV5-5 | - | TGTGCCAGCAGCTTAGGTCCCGGCGCTGAAGCTTTCTTT | CASSLGPGAEAFF